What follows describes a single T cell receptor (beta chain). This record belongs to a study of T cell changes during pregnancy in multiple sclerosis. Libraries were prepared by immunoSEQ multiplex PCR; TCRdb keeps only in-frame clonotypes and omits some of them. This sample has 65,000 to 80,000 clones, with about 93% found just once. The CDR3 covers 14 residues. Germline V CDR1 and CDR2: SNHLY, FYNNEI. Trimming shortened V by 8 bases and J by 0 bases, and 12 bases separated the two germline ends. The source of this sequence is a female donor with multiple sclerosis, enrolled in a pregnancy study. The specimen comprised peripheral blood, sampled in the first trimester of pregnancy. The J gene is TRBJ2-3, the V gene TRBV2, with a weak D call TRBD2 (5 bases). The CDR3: CASSPGSSTDTQYF. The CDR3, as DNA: TGTGCCAGCTCTCCGGGGAGCAGCACAGATACGCAGTATTTT.